The following is a TCR beta chain sequence with its context. Its specificity is unknown. The CDR3 runs 14 residues. V lost 4 bases, J lost 8 bases, and 5 bases stayed unmatched. Germline CDR1 is SGHTA and CDR2 is FQGNSA. This specimen belongs to a study of T cell clonotyping in hematopoietic cell transplantation. Overall study results and limits: Pathologically expanded recipient clonotypes increased progressively from day 30 to day 180 as diversity fell. At the given depth, recipient repertoires were over 95% de novo clonotypes.

Sequencing was performed with immunoSEQ multiplex PCR; in TCRdb, only in-frame clones are kept and a portion is missing. The sample carries about 1,100 clones, over 95% recorded once. The TCR comes from a male patient under 35 who had an allogeneic stem cell transplant from a related donor, so the T cells may come from the graft donor. Some clones in this sample may be carry-over from other donors' samples. The rearrangement joins TRBV7-2 to TRBJ2-1, with TRBD2 matching 10 bases. The sample here was PBMCs, taken 30 days after allogeneic stem cell transplant. The CDR3 DNA is TGTGCCAGCAGCTCCCTAGCGGGAGTAGATGAGCAGTTCTTC. Its protein product is CASSSLAGVDEQFF.